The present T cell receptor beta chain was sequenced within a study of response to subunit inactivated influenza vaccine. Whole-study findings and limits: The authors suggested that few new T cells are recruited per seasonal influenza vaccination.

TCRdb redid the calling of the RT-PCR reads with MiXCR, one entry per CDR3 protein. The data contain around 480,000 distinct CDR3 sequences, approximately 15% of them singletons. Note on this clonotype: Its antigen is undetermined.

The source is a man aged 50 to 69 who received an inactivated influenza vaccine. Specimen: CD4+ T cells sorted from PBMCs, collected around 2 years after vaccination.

The CDR3 DNA follows: TGTGCCAGCAGCCTAAGGACGGATCCCAACGACGAGCAGTACTTC. Its protein is CASSLRTDPNDEQYF. The J gene is TRBJ2-7, the V gene TRBV9; D unresolved. This CDR3 contains 15 residues. Germline V gene data show CDR1 as SGDLS and CDR2 as YYNGEE. Trimming left V 4 bases short and J 5 bases short, with 19 bases between.